One T cell receptor beta chain is described in this entry. Its antigen target is currently unknown. Per-nucleotide qualities are absent, and no much larger clonotype sits a single base away. Library preparation used the immunoSEQ multiplex PCR assay. For the multiplex PCR, a mixture combining 60 forward primers for TCR Vbeta segments and 13 reverse primers for TCR Jbeta segments was used. The CDR3 region of rearranged TCR beta genes was amplified from genomic DNA by a multiplex PCR assay. On the Illumina HiSeq System, the amplified TCR beta libraries were sequenced as 87-base-pair reads. For the original study's pipeline: A later analysis counted around 72 million unique TCR beta chains across the approximately 700 repertoires, and roughly 9.9 million of these chains were shared by at least two donors. Raw reads were error-corrected and collapsed into unique sequences by a nearest-neighbor algorithm in which closely related sequences were merged to remove PCR and sequencing errors. To assign V, D and J gene segments, CDR3 sequences were aligned to IMGT reference sequences. Each retained sequence needed at least a six-nucleotide match to both a V gene segment and a J gene segment. Rearrangements were classified as productive when the CDR3 lacked stop codons and remained in frame with V and J, and all other rearrangements were classified as non-productive. Following IMGT convention, CDR3 was defined as the stretch from the second conserved V-encoded cysteine up to the conserved J-encoded phenylalanine. The earlier analysis of more than 450 of the donors excluded sequences that lacked an unambiguous match to a single V gene segment. An earlier analysis of 587 of the donors called V segments functional above 56.7% productive rearrangements and segregating when the between-donor standard deviation exceeded 5%. A statistical classification framework was built to diagnose cytomegalovirus status from the catalog of TCR beta chain sequences. A later analysis assigned V and J genes by comparing TCR nucleotide sequences with IMGT/GENE-DB human TR gene sequences. A later analysis assigned CDR3 sequences and most-parsimonious VDJ recombination scenarios with the TCRdist pipeline. In a later analysis, each TCR beta chain was defined by its CDR3 amino acid sequence together with its V-gene family, and reads lacking a unique V-gene family were excluded. In a later analysis, some 600 highly shared, low-generation-probability nucleotide sequences were removed to address suspected cross-contamination and a sequencing artifact. In a later analysis, a clonal expansion index for each public chain was calculated from normalized within-repertoire ranks of inferred template counts. Generation probabilities in a later analysis came from a VDJ recombination model fitted to out-of-frame rearrangements, and those results were checked against IGoR. Hypergeometric tests were used in a later analysis to score TCR-TCR, TCR-HLA and TCR-CMV co-occurrence, with a repertoire-size bias correction applied to the TCR pairs. In a later analysis, false discovery rates were estimated by permuting HLA or CMV assignments 20 times. A later analysis grouped co-occurring TCRs with DBSCAN, adding TCRdist sequence similarity when clustering within HLA-allele-positive subsets. Co-occurrence clustering excluded repertoires with fewer than 30,000 or more than 120,000 public chains, plus five with anomalous nucleotide sharing. What TCRdb holds here is the immuneACCESS table cut down to in-frame rearrangements. Part of the clones is not present; checked against another copy, under half of the missing clones reflect an unresolved V gene, and the others are unexplained. V and J calls and clone size come straight from that table; D and trimming were deduced from the DNA. Across this sample there are roughly 130,000 clones, with around three quarters seen only once. The ten largest account for over 2.5% of the sample.

These data come from a study of cytomegalovirus exposure and HLA in healthy donors (TCRdb year 2017). Background for the entire study: An earlier analysis of roughly 500 of the donors reported more than 250 Gb of sequence data and around 110 million unique TCR beta sequences from about 200 million T cells. Approximately 310 gigabases of sequencing data and tens of millions of unique TCR sequences made up an early release that covered nearly 650 HLA-typed donors. Among the roughly 380 genotyped donors, about 85% belonged to the genetic ancestry cluster associated with self-reported Caucasian donors. The study aimed to test whether signatures of past pathogen exposure could be identified by cataloging public T cell receptors. The study used immunosequencing to profile the T cell repertoires of more than 650 subjects and linked those repertoires to cytomegalovirus serostatus. A separate validation cohort of approximately 130 different subjects was used in addition to the roughly 720-subject first cohort. To predict cytomegalovirus infection status, the study brought together high-throughput TCR immunosequencing, statistical association of individual TCRs with disease status, and machine learning. A later analysis re-examined previously published TCR beta repertoires from roughly 650 donors and added high-resolution HLA genotyping to investigate patterns of TCR occurrence. Rather than using new phenotypic data, the later analysis identified candidate immune exposures from TCR beta sequences and from how often those sequences occurred across donors. To decide whether each TCR beta V gene segment behaved as functional or pseudogenic, an earlier analysis of fewer than 750 of the donors relied on high-throughput TCR beta sequencing. Donor age, sex, ethnicity and CMV serostatus were collected together with the repertoire data. A later genetic analysis took genome-wide SNP genotypes for about 55% of the 666 donors and used that subset as a discovery cohort. Every discovery cohort repertoire had been produced on one sequencing platform. HLA typing included class I and class II loci at four-digit resolution. The number of donors typed differed by locus, with 629-630 for A, B, C, DRB1 and DQB1, over 500 for DQA1, approximately 580 for DPA1, and some 440 for DPB1. About five DR-DQ haplotypes were treated as single units for association and clustering because of strong linkage in the cohort. Across about 380 genotyped donors of the cohort, an average of approximately 220,000 unique TCR beta nucleotide sequences per donor were sequenced, and 15% to 20% of those sequences were non-productive.

In total, approximately 610 healthy bone marrow donors made up the cohort. At the time of sampling, every cohort member was nominally healthy, though immune exposures that went unrecorded were likely present. The donor was CMV seronegative and was included in the group of hundreds of seronegative cohort members. A peripheral blood sample was provided by each donor, and peripheral blood mononuclear cells were used for TCR beta sequencing. Genomic DNA was extracted from the blood cell samples with the Qiagen DNeasy Blood Extraction Kit. Points the paper makes about the study in general: In a later analysis, several top co-occurrence clusters were reported to appear linked to parvovirus B19, influenza, CMV and Epstein-Barr virus. In an earlier analysis of about 600 of the donors, most TCR beta V segments appeared in productive rearrangements about 87% or about 30% of the time, broadly matching IMGT annotations. A total of 150 to 200 TCR beta chains were listed by the study as associated with cytomegalovirus. Linkage disequilibrium might explain the correlated functional status among segregating V segments, but an unknown experimental factor could not be ruled out. Some IMGT-functional V segments, including TRBV6-2 and TRBV6-3, could not be distinguished by the 87-base-pair reads and were therefore excluded. Because some donors lacked HLA typing at each locus, the association tests relied only on the typed subset. Presence/absence analyses assumed roughly uniform sequencing depth across donors, an assumption that may not hold. It was suggested by the authors that the approach could potentially be generalized to other disease states and immunological phenotypes. In a later analysis, HLA-associated TCR beta chains were found to be more clonally expanded and to have lower generation probabilities than equally common non-associated chains. Assigning TCR associations to individual alleles was difficult when HLA alleles, especially DR and DQ, strongly co-occurred. Most TCR sequences were observed very rarely across donors, whereas some public TCRs were present in many individuals. The cohort was sequenced for TCR beta chains only, and without alpha or paired-chain data the features that could be detected were limited. A few of the identified cytomegalovirus-associated TCR beta chains were confirmed in vitro to be specific for cytomegalovirus antigens. A later analysis found that most CMV-associated TCR beta chains appeared HLA-restricted, with HLA associations seemingly driven largely by CMV exposure. At a false discovery rate of 0.05, a later analysis linked 16,951 TCR beta sequences to specific HLA alleles. A further reported finding was that TCR beta sequences accurately predicted the HLA-A and HLA-B alleles for most subjects in the first cohort. According to a later analysis, TCR association rates differed among HLA loci, with DRB1 alleles showing the most associated TCRs and HLA-C alleles showing the fewest. CMV serostatus was the only immune exposure information available for the cohort. Cytomegalovirus status was reported to be diagnosed by the classifier with high specificity and sensitivity in both the original and validation cohorts. The sequencing pipeline was judged likely to have produced a cluster of highly shared sequence variants as a technical artifact. Compared with the approximately 700-donor mean, donors in an Asian-associated ancestry cluster had fewer N-insertions in productive TCRs, according to a later genetic analysis. V-gene and J-gene trimming of TCR beta chains was associated with a missense DCLRE1C variant in a later genetic analysis, and the association was replicated in an independent cohort. Because counts were too low, seventeen rarely observed V segments, including chromosome 9 orphons, were excluded from the earlier analysis of a few hundred of the donors.

The CDR3 holds 12 amino acids from the cysteine to the phenylalanine. Of all the DNA, just the CDR3 is kept, 36 bases in frame from base 1. The germline V gene yields SGHRS for CDR1 and YFSETQ for CDR2. Cut back by 4 bases and 6 bases, the V and J ends lie 10 bases apart. The source is a male donor in good health and CMV-seronegative. Here the chain combines TRBV5-1 and TRBJ1-1; TRBD1 is a possible D gene, resting on 5 matching bases. Sample: PBMCs. In nucleotides, the sequence is TGCGCCAGCAGCCAGGACACAGCTGAAGCTTTCTTT. It specifies CASSQDTAEAFF.